The 8 T cell receptor beta chains reported below all come from one sample, sequenced in a study of blood T cell repertoires in COVID-19. TCRdb's table, derived via immunoSEQ multiplex PCR, lists solely in-frame clones and lacks some. The top ten hold 22% of the sample, which has about 160,000 clones, approximately 80% seen once. Material for sequencing was peripheral blood. The receptors derive from a woman aged 80 or over with acute or convalescent COVID-19.

The rearrangement uses TRBV5-1 and TRBJ2-1; 7 positions match TRBD2. CDR1 is SGHRS, CDR2 YFSETQ, per germline. The CDR3 is 16 residues long. Germline trimming cut 6 bases from V and 3 bases from J; bases unmatched to any gene: 12. This CDR3 is CASTFVGEGFYNEQFF. The CDR3 bases are TGCGCCAGCACGTTCGTGGGGGAGGGGTTCTACAATGAGCAGTTCTTC.

The rearrangement joins TRBV5-1 to TRBJ2-1; a possible D gene is TRBD1 (6 bases). The CDR3 extends over 16 amino acids. The V gene lost 4 bases and the J gene lost 3 bases, with 17 bases spanning the gap. CDR1 is SGHRS and CDR2 is YFSETQ in the germline V gene. This CDR3 is CASSAGQTPFYNEQFF. The CDR3 nucleotides are TGCGCCAGCAGCGCTGGACAGACGCCTTTCTACAATGAGCAGTTCTTC.

The chain couples TRBV5-4 to TRBJ2-7; TRBD1 matches 7 bases. The length of the CDR3 is 14 residues. CDR1 is SGHNT, CDR2 YYREEE, per germline (reference sequence). The ends lost 5 bases at V and 0 bases at J; junction bases unmatched: 5. The DNA of the CDR3 is TGTGCCAGCAGTAACAGGGGTCGCTCCTACGAGCAGTACTTC. It specifies CASSNRGRSYEQYF. The full variable domain, rest sourced from reference TRBV5-4 and TRBJ2-7, is ETGVTQSPTHLIKTRGQQVTLRCSSQSGHNTVSWYQQALGQGPQFIFQYYREEENGRGNFPPRFSGLQFPNYSSELNVNALELDDSALYLCASSNRGRSYEQYFGPGTRLTVT.

The J gene is TRBJ1-1, the V gene TRBV6-5; 7 nucleotides line up with TRBD1. CDR3 length equals 12 residues. Germline V lookup: CDR1 MNHEY, CDR2 SVGAGI. V lost 6 bases to trimming and J lost 10 bases; unmatched junction nucleotides: 8. DNA of the CDR3: TGTGCCAGCAGCCCCAGGGGGTCGAGAGCTTTCTTT. It codes for CASSPRGSRAFF.

V usage is TRBV6-5 and J usage is TRBJ2-7; 7 positions agree with TRBD2. V shed 6 bases, J shed 2 bases, and the junction held 10 bases outside the gene matches. CDR1 is MNHEY, CDR2 SVGAGI, per germline. This CDR3 comprises 15 residues. CDR3 DNA: TGTGCCAGCAGGCGGGAAGGCGGGGGTGCCTACGAGCAGTACTTC. It is translated as CASRREGGGAYEQYF.

This chain connects TRBV2 to TRBJ1-5; 7 bases agree with TRBD1. The germline gives CDR1 SNHLY, CDR2 FYNNEI. CDR3 length: 12 residues. After removal of 7 bases from V and 4 bases from J, the junction contained 1 base not matched to a gene. CDR3 protein: CASTQGNQPQHF. DNA of the CDR3: TGTGCCAGCACACAGGGGAATCAGCCCCAGCATTTT.

In its sample, this clone was seen a few times. The genes are TRBV5-1 and TRBJ2-1; D might be TRBD2 (7 bases). This CDR3 contains 13 residues. The V end lost 0 bases, the J end lost 11 bases, and 12 bases lay between the germline ends. Germline CDR1 is SGHRS and CDR2 is YFSETQ. The DNA of the CDR3 is TGCGCCAGCAGCTTGGAGGGGGGACTACAGCAGTTCTTC. Amino acid sequence: CASSLEGGLQQFF.

This clone showed up just once. The chain carries TRBV5-1 and TRBJ2-3; D might be TRBD1 (6 bases). Trimming shortened V by 4 bases and J by 4 bases, and 10 bases separated the two germline ends. The CDR3 runs to 13 residues. Germline loops: CDR1 SGHRS, CDR2 YFSETQ. CDR3 residues: CASSQQGSDTQYF. The CDR3 coding sequence is TGCGCCAGCAGCCAGCAGGGGTCAGATACGCAGTATTTT.